This T cell receptor (beta chain) came from a study of blood T cell repertoires in COVID-19. Everyone who took part was about 18 to 90 years old, and they came from about 23 US areas. The assay was immunoSEQ multiplex PCR, and TCRdb's table has in-frame clones only and misses some. The sample includes under 250,000 clones, 65% to 85% of them seen just once. Trimming took 5 bases from V and 0 from J, leaving 14 bases between them. This CDR3 has 16 residues. In germline, CDR1 is MDHEN, CDR2 SYDVKM. The receptor was isolated from a man aged 25-45 years with acute COVID-19. Specimen: PBMCs or T cells enriched from blood (not recorded which). The chain uses TRBV28 and TRBJ1-5, with D possibly TRBD1 on 5 matching bases. CDR3 sequence (DNA): TGTGCCAGCAGTCCCTGGACACTGTATAGCAATCAGCCCCAGCATTTT. It specifies CASSPWTLYSNQPQHF.